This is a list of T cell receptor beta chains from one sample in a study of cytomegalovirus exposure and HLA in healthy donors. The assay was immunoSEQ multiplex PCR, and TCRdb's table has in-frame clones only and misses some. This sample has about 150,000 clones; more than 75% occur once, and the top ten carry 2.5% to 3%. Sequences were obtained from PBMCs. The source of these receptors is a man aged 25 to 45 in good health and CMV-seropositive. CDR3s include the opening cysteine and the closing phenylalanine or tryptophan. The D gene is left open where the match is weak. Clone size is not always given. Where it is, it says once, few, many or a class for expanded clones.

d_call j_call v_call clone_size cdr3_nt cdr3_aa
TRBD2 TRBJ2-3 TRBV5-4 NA TGTGCCAGCTTACTAGCGGGAGGATCGGATACGCAGTATTTT CASLLAGGSDTQYF
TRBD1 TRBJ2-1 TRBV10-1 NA TGCGCCAGCAGTGAGTCGGGGCAGGGGGCCTACAATGAGCAGTTCTTC CASSESGQGAYNEQFF
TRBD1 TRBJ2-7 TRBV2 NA TGTGCCAGCAGTGAATTCGGGACAGGGCCTACCTACGAGCAGTACTTC CASSEFGTGPTYEQYF
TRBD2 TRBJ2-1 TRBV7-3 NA TGTGCCAGCAGTCCCCTAGCGGGAGTGCGGGGTGAGCAGTTCTTC CASSPLAGVRGEQFF
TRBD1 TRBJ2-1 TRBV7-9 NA TGTGCCAGCAGCTTAGTCAGGGGGCTTTGGGATGCCTACAATGAGCAGTTCTTC CASSLVRGLWDAYNEQFF
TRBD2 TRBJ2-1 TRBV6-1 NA TGTGCCAGCAGTGAGACTAGCGGGGCTTACAATGAGCAGTTCTTC CASSETSGAYNEQFF
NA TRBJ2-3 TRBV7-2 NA TGTGCCAGCAGCTTAGTCCGCTTACTAATAGGCGAGGGCACAGATACGCAGTATTTT CASSLVRLLIGEGTDTQYF
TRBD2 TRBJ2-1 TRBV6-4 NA TGTGCCAGCAGTTCCATTAGCGGGAGCTCCTACAATGAGCAGTTCTTC CASSSISGSSYNEQFF
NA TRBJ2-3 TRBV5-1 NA TGCGCCAGCAGCTTGGCAGGGGGCACAGATACGCAGTATTTT CASSLAGGTDTQYF
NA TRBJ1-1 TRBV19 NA TGTGCCAGTAGTACCACTAGCGTCATGAACACTGAAGCTTTCTTT CASSTTSVMNTEAFF
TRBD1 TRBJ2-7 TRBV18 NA TGTGCCAGCTCACCCGGGACAGACTACGAGCAGTACTTC CASSPGTDYEQYF
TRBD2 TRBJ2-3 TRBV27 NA TGTGCCAGCAGTTTAATAGCGGGAGGACTTGGAACAGATACGCAGTATTTT CASSLIAGGLGTDTQYF
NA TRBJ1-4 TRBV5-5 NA TGTGCCAGCAGGCCACAGTTACTCAATGAAAAACTGTTTTTT CASRPQLLNEKLFF
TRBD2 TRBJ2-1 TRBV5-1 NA TGCGCCAGCACCGACTCGACTAGCGGGATTCATGAGCAGTTCTTC CASTDSTSGIHEQFF
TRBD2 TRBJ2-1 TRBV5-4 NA TGTGCCAGCAGCCTCGGACTAGCGGCCCGTTGGAATGAGCAGTTCTTC CASSLGLAARWNEQFF
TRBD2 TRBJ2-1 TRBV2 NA TGTGCCACTCGGGAGGGCTCCTACAATGAGCAGTTCTTC CATREGSYNEQFF
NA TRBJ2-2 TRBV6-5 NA TGTGCCAGCAGTTACATCCCAGCGGAGGAGAGCGGGGAGCTGTTTTTT CASSYIPAEESGELFF
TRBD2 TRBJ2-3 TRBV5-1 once TGCGCCAGCGCGACGACCGGGACGGGGGGAGTCACAGATACGCAGTATTTT CASATTGTGGVTDTQYF
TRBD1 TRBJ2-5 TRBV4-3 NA TGCGCCAGCAGCCAAGAGGGTTCAAGCGCAGGGGGAGAGACCCAGTACTTC CASSQEGSSAGGETQYF
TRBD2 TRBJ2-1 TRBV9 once TGTGCCAGCAGCGTAGGGGACCGGCTAGCGGGAGACCTGTTCTTC CASSVGDRLAGDLFF
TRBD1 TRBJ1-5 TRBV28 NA TGTGCCACCAACAGGGGAGATCAGCCCCAGCATTTT CATNRGDQPQHF
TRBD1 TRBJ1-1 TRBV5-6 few TGTGCCAGCAGTACCGGGACAGGTTTTGACACTGAAGCTTTCTTT CASSTGTGFDTEAFF
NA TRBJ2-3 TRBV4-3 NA TGCGCCAGCAGCCAAGATTACGGAGCGGGCCCAGATACGCAGTATTTT CASSQDYGAGPDTQYF
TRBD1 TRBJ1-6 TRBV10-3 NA TGTGCCATCAGTGCCTGGTCAGTACAGGGGAAAAACTCACCCCTCCACTTT CAISAWSVQGKNSPLHF
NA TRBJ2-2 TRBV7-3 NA TGTGCCAGCAGCTCGCAGGATGGCGGGGAGCTGTTTTTT CASSSQDGGELFF
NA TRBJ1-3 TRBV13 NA TGTGCCAGCAGCAGCTCACAGGGCCTCTCTGGAAACACCATATATTTT CASSSSQGLSGNTIYF
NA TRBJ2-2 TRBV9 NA TGTGCCAGCAGCCCCCGAACCGGGAGAGCAAACACCGGGGAGCTGTTTTTT CASSPRTGRANTGELFF
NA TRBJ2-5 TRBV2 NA TGTGCCAGCAGTAGGAGCCGGGGGGAGACCCAGTACTTC CASSRSRGETQYF
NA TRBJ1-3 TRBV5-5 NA TGTGCCAGCAGTCGCGTCCCCTCTGGAAACACCATATATTTT CASSRVPSGNTIYF
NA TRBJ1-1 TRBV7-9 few TGTGCCAGCAGCTTAACGGGGAACACTGAAGCTTTCTTT CASSLTGNTEAFF
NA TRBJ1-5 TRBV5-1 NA TGCGCCAGCAGCTTGGTTGGGGGCTCGGATCAGCCCCAGCATTTT CASSLVGGSDQPQHF
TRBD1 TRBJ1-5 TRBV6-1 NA TGTGCCAGCAGTAGGACAGGGGACCAGCCCCAGCATTTT CASSRTGDQPQHF
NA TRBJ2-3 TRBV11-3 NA TGTGCCAGCAGCTTAGTAGGGGGTAAAGATACGCAGTATTTT CASSLVGGKDTQYF
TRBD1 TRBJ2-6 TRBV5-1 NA TGCGCCAGCAGCTTGGCCACAGGGGGCAAGGCCAACGTCCTGACTTTC CASSLATGGKANVLTF
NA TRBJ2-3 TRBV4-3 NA TGCGCCAGCAGCCAATTCGGGGATCCAGATACGCAGTATTTT CASSQFGDPDTQYF
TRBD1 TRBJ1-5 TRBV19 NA TGTGCCAGTAGTACTGGGACAGCCCTCCTTAGCAATCAGCCCCAGCATTTT CASSTGTALLSNQPQHF
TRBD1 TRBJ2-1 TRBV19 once TGTGCCAGTAGCAGGACAGGCAATGAGCAGTTCTTC CASSRTGNEQFF
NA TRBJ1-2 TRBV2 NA TGTGCCAGCAGTGAAGAATCAGGATTGGTTGGCTACACCTTC CASSEESGLVGYTF